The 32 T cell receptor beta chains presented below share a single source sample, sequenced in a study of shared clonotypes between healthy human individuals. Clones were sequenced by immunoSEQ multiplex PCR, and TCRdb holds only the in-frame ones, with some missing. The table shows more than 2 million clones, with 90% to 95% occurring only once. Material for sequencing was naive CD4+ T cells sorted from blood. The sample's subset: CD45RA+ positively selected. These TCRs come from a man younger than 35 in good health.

The CDR3 region is CASSEAGGGWETQYF. The DNA for the CDR3 is TGTGCCAGCAGTGAAGCCGGAGGGGGCTGGGAGACCCAGTACTTC. This rearrangement joins TRBV6-1 to TRBJ2-5; D may be TRBD1 (7 bases). Between the trimmed V and J ends, which lost 0 bases and 5 bases, there was a span of 13 bases. Germline V gene sequence: CDR1 MNHNS, CDR2 SASEGT. The CDR3 consists of 15 residues.

The CDR3 sequence: CASSVVSEEAFF. The CDR3 DNA reads TGTGCCAGCAGTGTCGTATCTGAAGAAGCTTTCTTT. V gene TRBV6-6 combines with J gene TRBJ1-1; D gene unclear. This CDR3 is built from 12 residues. Trimming took off 5 bases at V and 8 bases at J, with 12 bases between the two ends. Germline CDR1 and CDR2: MNHNY and SVGAGI (reference sequence).

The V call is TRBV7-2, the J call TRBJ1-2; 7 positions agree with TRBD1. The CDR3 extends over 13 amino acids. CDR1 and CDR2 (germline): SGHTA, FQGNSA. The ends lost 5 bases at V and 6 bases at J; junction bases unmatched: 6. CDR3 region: CASSLTGLNGYTF. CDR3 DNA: TGTGCCAGCAGCCTGACAGGGTTGAATGGCTACACCTTC.

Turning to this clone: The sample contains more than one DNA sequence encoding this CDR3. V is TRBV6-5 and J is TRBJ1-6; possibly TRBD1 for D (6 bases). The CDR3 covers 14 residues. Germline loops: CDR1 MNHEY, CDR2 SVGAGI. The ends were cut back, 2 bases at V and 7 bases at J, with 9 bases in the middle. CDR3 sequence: CASSYGGPNSPLHF. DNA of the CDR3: TGTGCCAGCAGTTACGGGGGGCCAAATTCACCCCTCCACTTT.

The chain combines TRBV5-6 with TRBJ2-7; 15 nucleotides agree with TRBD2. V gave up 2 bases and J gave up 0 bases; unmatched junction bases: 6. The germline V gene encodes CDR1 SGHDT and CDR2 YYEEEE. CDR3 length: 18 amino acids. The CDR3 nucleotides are TGTGCCAGCAGCTTCCGGACTAGCGGGAGGGGGAGCTCCTACGAGCAGTACTTC. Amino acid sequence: CASSFRTSGRGSSYEQYF.

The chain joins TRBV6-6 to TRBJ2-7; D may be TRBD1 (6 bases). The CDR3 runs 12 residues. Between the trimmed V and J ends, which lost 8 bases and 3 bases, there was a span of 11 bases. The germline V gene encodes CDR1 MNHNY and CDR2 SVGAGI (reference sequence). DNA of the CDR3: TGTGCCAGCCACAGGGCAGTCTACGAGCAGTACTTC. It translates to CASHRAVYEQYF.

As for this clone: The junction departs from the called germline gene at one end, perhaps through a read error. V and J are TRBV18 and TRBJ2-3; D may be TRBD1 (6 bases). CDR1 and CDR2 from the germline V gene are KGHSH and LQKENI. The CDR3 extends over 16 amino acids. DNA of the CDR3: TGTGCCAGCTCACCACCATTGCAGGGGATCACAGCTACGCAGTATTTT. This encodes CASSPPLQGITATQYF.

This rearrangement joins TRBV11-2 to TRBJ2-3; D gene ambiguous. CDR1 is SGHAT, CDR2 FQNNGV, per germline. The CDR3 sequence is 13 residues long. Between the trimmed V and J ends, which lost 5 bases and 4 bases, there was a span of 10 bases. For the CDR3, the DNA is TGTGCCAGCAGCACCCCATGGGCAGATACGCAGTATTTT. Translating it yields CASSTPWADTQYF.

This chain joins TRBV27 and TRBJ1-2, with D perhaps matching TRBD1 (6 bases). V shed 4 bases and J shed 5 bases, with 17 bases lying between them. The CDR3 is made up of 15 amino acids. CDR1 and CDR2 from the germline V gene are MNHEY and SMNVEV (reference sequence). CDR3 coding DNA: TGTGCCAGCAGTTCCCCCGCGACAGGTGATTATGGCTACACCTTC. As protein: CASSSPATGDYGYTF.

In nucleotides, the CDR3 is TGTGCCAGCAGAAGGGACATTGGTACCTACGAGCAGTACTTC. Its translation: CASRRDIGTYEQYF. The V and J genes are TRBV2 and TRBJ2-7; maybe TRBD1 (6 bases). V was shortened by 6 bases and J by 2 bases, with 14 bases between the two germline ends. The CDR3 extends over 14 amino acids. CDR1 is SNHLY and CDR2 is FYNNEI in the germline V gene.

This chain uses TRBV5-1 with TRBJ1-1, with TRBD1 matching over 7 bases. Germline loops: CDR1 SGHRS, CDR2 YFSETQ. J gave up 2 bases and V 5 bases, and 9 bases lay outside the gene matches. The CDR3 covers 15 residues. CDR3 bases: TGCGCCAGCAGAGCCTGGGACAGCCAAAACACTGAAGCTTTCTTT. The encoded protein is CASRAWDSQNTEAFF.

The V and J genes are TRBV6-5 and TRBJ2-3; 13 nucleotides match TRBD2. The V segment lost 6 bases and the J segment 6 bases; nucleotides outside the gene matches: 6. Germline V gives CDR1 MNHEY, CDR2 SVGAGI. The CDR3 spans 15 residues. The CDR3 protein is CASRILAGGSDTQYF. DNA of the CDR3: TGTGCCAGCAGAATACTAGCGGGAGGGTCTGATACGCAGTATTTT.

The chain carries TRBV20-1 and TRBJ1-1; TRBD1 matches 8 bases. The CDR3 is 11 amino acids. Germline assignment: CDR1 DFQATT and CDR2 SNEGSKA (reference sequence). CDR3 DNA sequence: TGCAGGGGGACAGGTGGGACTGAAGCTTTCTTT. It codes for CRGTGGTEAFF.

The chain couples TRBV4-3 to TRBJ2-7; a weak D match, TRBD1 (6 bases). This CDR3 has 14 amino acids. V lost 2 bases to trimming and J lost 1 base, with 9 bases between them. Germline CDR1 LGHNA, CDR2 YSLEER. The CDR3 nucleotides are TGCGCCAGCAGCCAAACCGGACAGTCCTACGAGCAGTACTTC. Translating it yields CASSQTGQSYEQYF.

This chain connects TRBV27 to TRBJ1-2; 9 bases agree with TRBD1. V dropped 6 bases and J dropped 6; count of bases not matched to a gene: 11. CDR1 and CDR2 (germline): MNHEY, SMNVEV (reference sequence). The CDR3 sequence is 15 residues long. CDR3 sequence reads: CASRNRDRALNGYTF. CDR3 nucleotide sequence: TGTGCCAGCAGGAACCGGGACAGGGCCCTTAATGGCTACACCTTC.

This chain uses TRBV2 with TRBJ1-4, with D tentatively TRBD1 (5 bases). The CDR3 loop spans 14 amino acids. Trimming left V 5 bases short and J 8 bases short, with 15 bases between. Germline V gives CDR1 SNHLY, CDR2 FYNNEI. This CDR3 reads CASSRDPGLEKLFF. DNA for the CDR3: TGTGCCAGCAGTCGGGACCCAGGGTTGGAAAAACTGTTTTTT.

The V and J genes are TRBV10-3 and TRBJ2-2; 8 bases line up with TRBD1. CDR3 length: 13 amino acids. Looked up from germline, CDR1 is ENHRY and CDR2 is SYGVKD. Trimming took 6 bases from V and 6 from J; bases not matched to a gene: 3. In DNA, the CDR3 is TGTGCCATCAGCGGACAGGGTTCCGGGGAGCTGTTTTTT. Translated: CAISGQGSGELFF.

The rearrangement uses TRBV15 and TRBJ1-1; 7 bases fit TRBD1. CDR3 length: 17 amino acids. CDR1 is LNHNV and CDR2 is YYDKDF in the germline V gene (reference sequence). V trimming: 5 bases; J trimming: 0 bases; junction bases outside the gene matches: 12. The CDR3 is CATSGGGAGNMNTEAFF. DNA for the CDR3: TGTGCCACCAGCGGAGGGGGCGCAGGAAACATGAACACTGAAGCTTTCTTT.

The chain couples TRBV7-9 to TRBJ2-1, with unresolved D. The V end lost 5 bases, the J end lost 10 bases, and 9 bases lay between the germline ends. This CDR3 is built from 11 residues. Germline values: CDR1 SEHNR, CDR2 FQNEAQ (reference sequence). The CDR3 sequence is CASSPGREQFF. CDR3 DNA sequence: TGTGCCAGCAGCCCCGGACGGGAGCAGTTCTTC.

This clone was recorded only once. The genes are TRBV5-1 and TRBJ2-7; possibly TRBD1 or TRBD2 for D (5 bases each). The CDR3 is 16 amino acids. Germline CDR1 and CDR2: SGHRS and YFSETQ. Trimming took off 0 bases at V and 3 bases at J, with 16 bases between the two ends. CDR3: CASSLGGSATVYEQYF. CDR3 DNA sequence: TGCGCCAGCAGCTTGGGGGGTAGCGCGACAGTCTACGAGCAGTACTTC.

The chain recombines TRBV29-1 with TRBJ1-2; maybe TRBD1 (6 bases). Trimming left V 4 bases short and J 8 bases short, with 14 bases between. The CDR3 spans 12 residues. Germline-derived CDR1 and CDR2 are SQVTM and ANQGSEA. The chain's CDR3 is CSVVVGQGGYTF. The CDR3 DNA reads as TGCAGCGTTGTGGTAGGCCAGGGGGGCTACACCTTC.

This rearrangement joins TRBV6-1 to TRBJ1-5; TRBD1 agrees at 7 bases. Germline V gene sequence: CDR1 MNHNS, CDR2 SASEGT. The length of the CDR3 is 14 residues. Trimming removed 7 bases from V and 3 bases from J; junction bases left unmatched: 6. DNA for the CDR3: TGTGCCAGCACGCGACAGGGAGACAATCAGCCCCAGCATTTT. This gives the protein CASTRQGDNQPQHF.

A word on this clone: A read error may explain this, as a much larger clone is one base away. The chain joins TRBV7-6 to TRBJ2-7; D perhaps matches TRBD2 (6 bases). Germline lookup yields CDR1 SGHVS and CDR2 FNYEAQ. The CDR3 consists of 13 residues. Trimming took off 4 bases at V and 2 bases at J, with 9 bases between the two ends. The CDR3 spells CASSSGLTYEQYF. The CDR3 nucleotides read TGTGCCAGCAGCTCGGGACTTACCTACGAGCAGTACTTC.

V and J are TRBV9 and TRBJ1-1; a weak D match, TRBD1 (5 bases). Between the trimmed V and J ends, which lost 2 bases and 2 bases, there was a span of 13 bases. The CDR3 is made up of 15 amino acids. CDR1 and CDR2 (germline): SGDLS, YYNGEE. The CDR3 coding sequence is TGTGCCAGCAGCGTTCAGGGAGGGATAAACACTGAAGCTTTCTTT. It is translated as CASSVQGGINTEAFF.

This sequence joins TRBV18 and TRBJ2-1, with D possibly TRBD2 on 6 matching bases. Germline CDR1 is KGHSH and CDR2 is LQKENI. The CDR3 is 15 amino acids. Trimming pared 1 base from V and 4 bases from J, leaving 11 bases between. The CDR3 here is CASSPLSGTYNEQFF. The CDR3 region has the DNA TGTGCCAGCTCACCACTCTCAGGGACTTACAATGAGCAGTTCTTC.

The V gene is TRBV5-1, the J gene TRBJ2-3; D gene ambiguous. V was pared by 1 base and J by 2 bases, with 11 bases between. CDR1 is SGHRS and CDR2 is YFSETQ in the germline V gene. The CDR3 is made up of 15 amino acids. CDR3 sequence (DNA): TGCGCCAGCAGCTTGAGCGCCCAGCTCACAGATACGCAGTATTTT. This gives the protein CASSLSAQLTDTQYF.

The CDR3 bases are TGTGCCAGTAGTATCATCGACAGGGATCCCGGGGAGCTGTTTTTT. Protein sequence: CASSIIDRDPGELFF. V and J are TRBV19 and TRBJ2-2; 7 positions agree with TRBD1. V was clipped by 3 bases and J by 6 bases; unmatched bases: 7. The germline V gene has CDR1 LNHDA and CDR2 SQIVND (reference sequence). The CDR3 consists of 15 residues.

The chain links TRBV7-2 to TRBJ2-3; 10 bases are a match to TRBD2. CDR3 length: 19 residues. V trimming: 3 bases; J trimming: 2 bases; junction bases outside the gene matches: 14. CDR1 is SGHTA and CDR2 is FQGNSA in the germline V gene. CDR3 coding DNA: TGTGCCAGCAGCTTGGTCAGCGGGAGGGCGGTTCGCGACACAGATACGCAGTATTTT. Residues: CASSLVSGRAVRDTDTQYF.

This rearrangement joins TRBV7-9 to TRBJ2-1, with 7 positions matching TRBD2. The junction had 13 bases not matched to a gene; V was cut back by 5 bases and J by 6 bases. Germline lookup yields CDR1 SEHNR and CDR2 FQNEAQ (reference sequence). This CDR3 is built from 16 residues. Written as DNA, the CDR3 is TGTGCCAGCAGCGTTTCGAGCGGGACTAATATCAATGAGCAGTTCTTC. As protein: CASSVSSGTNINEQFF.

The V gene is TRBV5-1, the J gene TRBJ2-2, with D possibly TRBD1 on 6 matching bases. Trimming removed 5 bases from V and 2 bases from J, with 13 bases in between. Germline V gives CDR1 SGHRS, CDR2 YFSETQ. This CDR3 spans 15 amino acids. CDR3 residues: CASRSGQFNTGELFF. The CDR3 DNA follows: TGCGCCAGCAGATCCGGACAGTTTAACACCGGGGAGCTGTTTTTT.

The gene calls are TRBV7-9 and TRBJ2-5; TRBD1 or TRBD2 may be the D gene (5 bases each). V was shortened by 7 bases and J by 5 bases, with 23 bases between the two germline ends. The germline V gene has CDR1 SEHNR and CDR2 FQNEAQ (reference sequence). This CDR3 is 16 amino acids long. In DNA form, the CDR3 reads TGTGCCAGCACCCAAAGGCAGGGCCGAGGCGGGGAGACCCAGTACTTC. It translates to CASTQRQGRGGETQYF.

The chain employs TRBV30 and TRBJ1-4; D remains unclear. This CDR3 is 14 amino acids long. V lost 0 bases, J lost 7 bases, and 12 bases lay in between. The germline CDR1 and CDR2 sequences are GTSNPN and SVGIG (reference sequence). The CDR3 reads CAWSVPTDAEKLFF. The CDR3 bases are TGTGCCTGGAGTGTGCCAACGGATGCTGAAAAACTGTTTTTT.